The rows below give T cell receptor beta chains drawn from one sample of a study of blood T cell repertoires in COVID-19. Using immunoSEQ multiplex PCR, the repertoire was profiled, and TCRdb retains in-frame clones only, with some absent. In the table there are some 230,000 clones, roughly 80% of which are singletons. Material for sequencing was peripheral blood. These receptors were taken from a woman older than 75 with COVID-19, enrolled during active disease. CDR3s include the opening cysteine and the closing phenylalanine or tryptophan. D genes are given only for firm matches. Not all rows give a size; the values are once, few, many and, for expanded clones, a class.

d_call: TRBD2
clone_size: NA
v_call: TRBV27
j_call: TRBJ2-1
cdr3_aa: CASKRGDSYNEQFF
cdr3_nt: TGTGCCAGCAAGCGGGGGGACTCCTACAATGAGCAGTTCTTC

d_call: TRBD1
clone_size: NA
v_call: TRBV12-3/TRBV12-4
j_call: TRBJ1-2
cdr3_aa: CASSLGTGTIYTF
cdr3_nt: TGTGCCAGCAGTCTCGGGACAGGGACTATCTACACCTTC

d_call: NA
clone_size: NA
v_call: TRBV18
j_call: TRBJ2-7
cdr3_aa: CASSPSSGAYEQYF
cdr3_nt: TGTGCCAGCTCACCGTCGTCCGGGGCCTACGAGCAGTACTTC

d_call: TRBD1
clone_size: few
v_call: TRBV29-1
j_call: TRBJ1-4
cdr3_aa: CSVELWGGTGHEKLFF
cdr3_nt: TGCAGCGTTGAGCTATGGGGGGGGACAGGGCATGAAAAACTGTTTTTT

d_call: NA
clone_size: NA
v_call: TRBV7-2
j_call: TRBJ1-3
cdr3_aa: CASREGFSGNTIYF
cdr3_nt: TGTGCCAGCAGAGAGGGTTTCTCTGGAAACACCATATATTTT

d_call: TRBD2
clone_size: few
v_call: TRBV10-3
j_call: TRBJ2-1
cdr3_aa: CAISDSGGAHEQFF
cdr3_nt: TGTGCCATCAGTGATAGCGGGGGGGCCCATGAGCAGTTCTTC

d_call: NA
clone_size: NA
v_call: TRBV30
j_call: TRBJ1-1
cdr3_aa: CAWSVGLTGNTEAFF
cdr3_nt: TGTGCCTGGAGTGTCGGACTGACAGGGAACACTGAAGCTTTCTTT

d_call: NA
clone_size: few
v_call: TRBV19
j_call: TRBJ2-1
cdr3_aa: CASSIRWGLSYNEQFF
cdr3_nt: TGTGCCAGTAGTATAAGGTGGGGGCTCTCCTACAATGAGCAGTTCTTC

d_call: NA
clone_size: NA
v_call: TRBV6-2/TRBV6-3
j_call: TRBJ2-7
cdr3_aa: CASSSAIKTDRLYLAWPYF
cdr3_nt: TGTGCCAGCAGTTCAGCAATAAAGACCGACAGGTTATACTTGGCCTGGCCGTACTTC

d_call: NA
clone_size: NA
v_call: TRBV3-1/TRBV3-2
j_call: TRBJ1-6
cdr3_aa: CASSQVGSPLHF
cdr3_nt: TGTGCCAGCAGCCAGGTTGGCTCACCCCTCCACTTT

d_call: NA
clone_size: NA
v_call: TRBV2
j_call: TRBJ2-6
cdr3_aa: CASRLRGPSSGANVLTF
cdr3_nt: TGTGCCAGCAGGCTCAGGGGTCCAAGCTCTGGGGCCAACGTCCTGACTTTC

d_call: NA
clone_size: few
v_call: TRBV29-1
j_call: TRBJ2-1
cdr3_aa: CSVELTSNEQFF
cdr3_nt: TGCAGCGTTGAACTGACTTCAAATGAGCAGTTCTTC

d_call: TRBD1
clone_size: NA
v_call: TRBV15
j_call: TRBJ1-1
cdr3_aa: CAFPTGRRTEAFF
cdr3_nt: TGTGCCTTTCCGACAGGGCGACGGACTGAAGCTTTCTTT

d_call: TRBD1
clone_size: NA
v_call: TRBV19
j_call: TRBJ1-2
cdr3_aa: CASSIPGTGGLYGYTF
cdr3_nt: TGTGCCAGTAGTATCCCCGGGACAGGGGGACTATATGGCTACACCTTC

d_call: NA
clone_size: NA
v_call: TRBV28
j_call: TRBJ2-7
cdr3_aa: CASKRGHEQYF
cdr3_nt: TGTGCCAGCAAAAGGGGTCACGAGCAGTACTTC

d_call: NA
clone_size: NA
v_call: TRBV18
j_call: TRBJ1-4
cdr3_aa: CASSPGQAEKLFF
cdr3_nt: TGTGCCAGCTCACCTGGTCAGGCAGAAAAACTGTTTTTT

d_call: NA
clone_size: NA
v_call: TRBV28
j_call: TRBJ2-7
cdr3_aa: CASSFRTSEQYF
cdr3_nt: TGTGCCAGCAGTTTCCGGACATCCGAGCAGTACTTC

d_call: NA
clone_size: NA
v_call: TRBV12-1
j_call: TRBJ1-2
cdr3_aa: CASSNIRDRTKNVGGYTF
cdr3_nt: TGTGCCAGCAGCAACATCCGGGACAGAACCAAAAATGTGGGCGGCTACACCTTC

d_call: TRBD1
clone_size: NA
v_call: TRBV15
j_call: TRBJ2-2
cdr3_aa: CATSRLPGTGRVGTGELFF
cdr3_nt: TGTGCCACCAGCAGGCTCCCCGGGACAGGGAGGGTGGGCACCGGGGAGCTGTTTTTT

d_call: NA
clone_size: NA
v_call: TRBV7-3
j_call: TRBJ2-1
cdr3_aa: CASSLIGGASNEQFF
cdr3_nt: TGTGCCAGCAGCTTAATTGGCGGGGCCTCCAATGAGCAGTTCTTC

d_call: NA
clone_size: NA
v_call: TRBV12-3/TRBV12-4
j_call: TRBJ2-2
cdr3_aa: CASGQSYTGELFF
cdr3_nt: TGTGCCAGTGGACAGTCTTACACCGGGGAGCTGTTTTTT

d_call: NA
clone_size: NA
v_call: TRBV11-2
j_call: TRBJ2-7
cdr3_aa: CASSPGGLYEQYF
cdr3_nt: TGTGCCAGCAGCCCCGGCGGGCTCTACGAGCAGTACTTC

d_call: TRBD1
clone_size: NA
v_call: TRBV5-1
j_call: TRBJ1-2
cdr3_aa: CASSTPGGAGYTF
cdr3_nt: TGCGCCAGCAGCACACCAGGGGGCGCGGGCTACACCTTC

d_call: NA
clone_size: NA
v_call: TRBV5-4
j_call: TRBJ1-2
cdr3_aa: CASSWTDPGSGYTF
cdr3_nt: TGTGCCAGCAGCTGGACAGATCCTGGAAGCGGCTACACCTTC

d_call: NA
clone_size: few
v_call: TRBV20-1
j_call: TRBJ1-3
cdr3_aa: CSASPGFGNTIYF
cdr3_nt: TGCAGTGCTAGTCCAGGGTTTGGAAACACCATATATTTT

d_call: NA
clone_size: NA
v_call: TRBV27
j_call: TRBJ2-1
cdr3_aa: CASSFTFGTEQFF
cdr3_nt: TGTGCCAGCAGTTTTACCTTCGGGACAGAGCAGTTCTTC

d_call: NA
clone_size: few
v_call: TRBV18
j_call: TRBJ1-1
cdr3_aa: CASSPWTAPGFTEAFF
cdr3_nt: TGTGCCAGCTCACCGTGGACAGCTCCGGGGTTTACTGAAGCTTTCTTT

d_call: NA
clone_size: NA
v_call: TRBV11-1
j_call: TRBJ2-7
cdr3_aa: CASSSGQIGSYEQYF
cdr3_nt: TGTGCCAGCAGCTCCGGACAGATAGGTTCCTACGAGCAGTACTTC

d_call: NA
clone_size: NA
v_call: TRBV28
j_call: TRBJ1-1
cdr3_aa: CASSLKGWGGVSEAFF
cdr3_nt: TGTGCCAGCAGTTTAAAAGGCTGGGGCGGCGTATCTGAAGCTTTCTTT

d_call: NA
clone_size: NA
v_call: TRBV15
j_call: TRBJ2-5
cdr3_aa: CATSRGTGIQETQYF
cdr3_nt: TGTGCCACCAGCAGGGGCACAGGGATCCAAGAGACCCAGTACTTC

d_call: NA
clone_size: NA
v_call: TRBV7-4
j_call: TRBJ2-4
cdr3_aa: CASSLEAGTKNIQYF
cdr3_nt: TGTGCCAGCAGCTTAGAGGCAGGGACCAAAAACATTCAGTACTTC

d_call: NA
clone_size: NA
v_call: TRBV19
j_call: TRBJ1-5
cdr3_aa: CASSHRREGQPQHF
cdr3_nt: TGTGCCAGTAGTCACCGGAGGGAAGGGCAGCCCCAGCATTTT

d_call: TRBD1
clone_size: NA
v_call: TRBV28
j_call: TRBJ2-5
cdr3_aa: CASTNRGTGTQETQYF
cdr3_nt: TGTGCCAGCACCAATCGTGGGACAGGGACCCAAGAGACCCAGTACTTC

d_call: NA
clone_size: NA
v_call: TRBV27
j_call: TRBJ1-1
cdr3_aa: CASRFQEATEAFF
cdr3_nt: TGTGCCAGCAGGTTTCAGGAGGCCACTGAAGCTTTCTTT

d_call: NA
clone_size: NA
v_call: TRBV6-5
j_call: TRBJ1-3
cdr3_aa: CASSLRVNVGNTIYF
cdr3_nt: TGTGCCAGCAGTTTGAGGGTGAACGTTGGAAACACCATATATTTT

d_call: TRBD2
clone_size: many
v_call: TRBV6-6
j_call: TRBJ2-7
cdr3_aa: CASSPRTSGRGYEQYF
cdr3_nt: TGTGCCAGCAGTCCTAGGACTAGCGGTAGGGGCTACGAGCAGTACTTC

d_call: NA
clone_size: once
v_call: TRBV29-1
j_call: TRBJ1-1
cdr3_aa: CSVESVLGGGSEAFF
cdr3_nt: TGCAGCGTTGAATCGGTCCTAGGGGGGGGGAGTGAAGCTTTCTTT

d_call: NA
clone_size: few
v_call: TRBV13
j_call: TRBJ2-3
cdr3_aa: CATSRGRADTQYF
cdr3_nt: TGTGCCACCTCAAGGGGCCGCGCAGATACGCAGTATTTT

d_call: NA
clone_size: once
v_call: TRBV12-5
j_call: TRBJ2-1
cdr3_aa: CASTGKYNEQFF
cdr3_nt: TGTGCTAGTACCGGGAAATACAATGAGCAGTTCTTC

d_call: NA
clone_size: once
v_call: TRBV5-1
j_call: TRBJ1-6
cdr3_aa: CASSPGHADNSPLHF
cdr3_nt: TGCGCCAGCAGCCCGGGACACGCTGATAATTCACCCCTCCACTTT